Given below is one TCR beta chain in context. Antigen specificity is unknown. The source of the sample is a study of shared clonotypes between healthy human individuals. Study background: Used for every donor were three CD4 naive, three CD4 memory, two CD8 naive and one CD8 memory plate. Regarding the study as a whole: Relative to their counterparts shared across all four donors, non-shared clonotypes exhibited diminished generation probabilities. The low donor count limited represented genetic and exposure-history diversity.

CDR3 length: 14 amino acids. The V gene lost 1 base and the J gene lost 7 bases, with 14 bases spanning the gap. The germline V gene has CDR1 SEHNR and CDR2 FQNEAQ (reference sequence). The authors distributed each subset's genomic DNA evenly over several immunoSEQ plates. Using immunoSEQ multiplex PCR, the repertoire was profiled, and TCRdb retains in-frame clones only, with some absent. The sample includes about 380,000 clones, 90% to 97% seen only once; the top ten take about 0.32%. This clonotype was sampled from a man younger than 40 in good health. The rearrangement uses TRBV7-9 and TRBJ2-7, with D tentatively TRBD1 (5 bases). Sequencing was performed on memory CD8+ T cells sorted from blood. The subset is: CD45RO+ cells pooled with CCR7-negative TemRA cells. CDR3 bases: TGTGCCAGCAGCTTAGGACAGCCCCTACTGGAGCAGTACTTC. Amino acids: CASSLGQPLLEQYF. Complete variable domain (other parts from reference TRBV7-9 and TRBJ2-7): DTGVSQNPRHKITKRGQNVTFRCDPISEHNRLYWYRQTLGQGPEFLTYFQNEAQLEKSRLLSDRFSAERPKGSFSTLEIQRTEQGDSAMYLCASSLGQPLLEQYFGPGTRLTVT.